This TCR beta chain stems from a study of human T cells and chemical hapten exposure. For the study at large: The study enrolled mostly female patients with alopecia areata, totalis or universalis. There were per-sample TCR yield variations, arising mainly from small pooled library volume differences.

V trimming: 5 bases; J trimming: 5 bases; junction bases outside the gene matches: 10. This CDR3 has 16 residues. Time point here: patch test 3, about 24 weeks after DPC sensitization. The treatment here: therapeutic diphenylcyclopropenone sensitization with weekly scalp DPC. TCRdb reprocessed the RACE reads with MiXCR, giving one entry per CDR3 protein. The sample lists tens of thousands of distinct CDR3 sequences, about 5% seen once, with around 5.7% in the top ten. The rearrangement joins TRBV12-3 or TRBV12-4 to TRBJ2-2; TRBD2 matches 8 bases. This TCR derives from a man aged 25 to 40 with alopecia areata. Some clones in this sample may be carry-over from other donors' samples. The input for sequencing was whole blood, taken in connection with sensitization to the hapten diphenylcyclopropenone (DPC). The DNA for the CDR3 is TGTGCCAGCAGTCTACCCGGGGGGGCCAGGACCGGGGAGCTGTTTTTT. Protein: CASSLPGGARTGELFF.